This T cell receptor beta chain was recovered during a study of cytomegalovirus exposure and HLA in healthy donors. Study-wide points: In a later analysis, common viral pathogens appeared linked to several of the most significant clusters.

About this clone: The antigen is not known.

CDR1 and CDR2 from the germline V gene are WSHSY and SAAADI. The V gene end was trimmed by 2 bases and the J gene end by 2 bases; junction bases not matched to a gene: 0. The CDR3 covers 14 residues. Primers: 60 Vbeta forward and 13 Jbeta reverse. Profiling relied on immunoSEQ multiplex PCR, and the TCRdb table lists in-frame clones only, not all of them. The table lists more than 80,000 clones, more than 75% of them singletons. This sequence joins TRBV10-2 and TRBJ2-7; the match to TRBD1 covers 10 bases. The sequence was collected from a human donor in good health. Material: PBMCs. The CDR3 coding sequence is TGCGCCAGCAGTGAGGGGACAGGGGCCTACGAGCAGTACTTC. Translated, it gives CASSEGTGAYEQYF.